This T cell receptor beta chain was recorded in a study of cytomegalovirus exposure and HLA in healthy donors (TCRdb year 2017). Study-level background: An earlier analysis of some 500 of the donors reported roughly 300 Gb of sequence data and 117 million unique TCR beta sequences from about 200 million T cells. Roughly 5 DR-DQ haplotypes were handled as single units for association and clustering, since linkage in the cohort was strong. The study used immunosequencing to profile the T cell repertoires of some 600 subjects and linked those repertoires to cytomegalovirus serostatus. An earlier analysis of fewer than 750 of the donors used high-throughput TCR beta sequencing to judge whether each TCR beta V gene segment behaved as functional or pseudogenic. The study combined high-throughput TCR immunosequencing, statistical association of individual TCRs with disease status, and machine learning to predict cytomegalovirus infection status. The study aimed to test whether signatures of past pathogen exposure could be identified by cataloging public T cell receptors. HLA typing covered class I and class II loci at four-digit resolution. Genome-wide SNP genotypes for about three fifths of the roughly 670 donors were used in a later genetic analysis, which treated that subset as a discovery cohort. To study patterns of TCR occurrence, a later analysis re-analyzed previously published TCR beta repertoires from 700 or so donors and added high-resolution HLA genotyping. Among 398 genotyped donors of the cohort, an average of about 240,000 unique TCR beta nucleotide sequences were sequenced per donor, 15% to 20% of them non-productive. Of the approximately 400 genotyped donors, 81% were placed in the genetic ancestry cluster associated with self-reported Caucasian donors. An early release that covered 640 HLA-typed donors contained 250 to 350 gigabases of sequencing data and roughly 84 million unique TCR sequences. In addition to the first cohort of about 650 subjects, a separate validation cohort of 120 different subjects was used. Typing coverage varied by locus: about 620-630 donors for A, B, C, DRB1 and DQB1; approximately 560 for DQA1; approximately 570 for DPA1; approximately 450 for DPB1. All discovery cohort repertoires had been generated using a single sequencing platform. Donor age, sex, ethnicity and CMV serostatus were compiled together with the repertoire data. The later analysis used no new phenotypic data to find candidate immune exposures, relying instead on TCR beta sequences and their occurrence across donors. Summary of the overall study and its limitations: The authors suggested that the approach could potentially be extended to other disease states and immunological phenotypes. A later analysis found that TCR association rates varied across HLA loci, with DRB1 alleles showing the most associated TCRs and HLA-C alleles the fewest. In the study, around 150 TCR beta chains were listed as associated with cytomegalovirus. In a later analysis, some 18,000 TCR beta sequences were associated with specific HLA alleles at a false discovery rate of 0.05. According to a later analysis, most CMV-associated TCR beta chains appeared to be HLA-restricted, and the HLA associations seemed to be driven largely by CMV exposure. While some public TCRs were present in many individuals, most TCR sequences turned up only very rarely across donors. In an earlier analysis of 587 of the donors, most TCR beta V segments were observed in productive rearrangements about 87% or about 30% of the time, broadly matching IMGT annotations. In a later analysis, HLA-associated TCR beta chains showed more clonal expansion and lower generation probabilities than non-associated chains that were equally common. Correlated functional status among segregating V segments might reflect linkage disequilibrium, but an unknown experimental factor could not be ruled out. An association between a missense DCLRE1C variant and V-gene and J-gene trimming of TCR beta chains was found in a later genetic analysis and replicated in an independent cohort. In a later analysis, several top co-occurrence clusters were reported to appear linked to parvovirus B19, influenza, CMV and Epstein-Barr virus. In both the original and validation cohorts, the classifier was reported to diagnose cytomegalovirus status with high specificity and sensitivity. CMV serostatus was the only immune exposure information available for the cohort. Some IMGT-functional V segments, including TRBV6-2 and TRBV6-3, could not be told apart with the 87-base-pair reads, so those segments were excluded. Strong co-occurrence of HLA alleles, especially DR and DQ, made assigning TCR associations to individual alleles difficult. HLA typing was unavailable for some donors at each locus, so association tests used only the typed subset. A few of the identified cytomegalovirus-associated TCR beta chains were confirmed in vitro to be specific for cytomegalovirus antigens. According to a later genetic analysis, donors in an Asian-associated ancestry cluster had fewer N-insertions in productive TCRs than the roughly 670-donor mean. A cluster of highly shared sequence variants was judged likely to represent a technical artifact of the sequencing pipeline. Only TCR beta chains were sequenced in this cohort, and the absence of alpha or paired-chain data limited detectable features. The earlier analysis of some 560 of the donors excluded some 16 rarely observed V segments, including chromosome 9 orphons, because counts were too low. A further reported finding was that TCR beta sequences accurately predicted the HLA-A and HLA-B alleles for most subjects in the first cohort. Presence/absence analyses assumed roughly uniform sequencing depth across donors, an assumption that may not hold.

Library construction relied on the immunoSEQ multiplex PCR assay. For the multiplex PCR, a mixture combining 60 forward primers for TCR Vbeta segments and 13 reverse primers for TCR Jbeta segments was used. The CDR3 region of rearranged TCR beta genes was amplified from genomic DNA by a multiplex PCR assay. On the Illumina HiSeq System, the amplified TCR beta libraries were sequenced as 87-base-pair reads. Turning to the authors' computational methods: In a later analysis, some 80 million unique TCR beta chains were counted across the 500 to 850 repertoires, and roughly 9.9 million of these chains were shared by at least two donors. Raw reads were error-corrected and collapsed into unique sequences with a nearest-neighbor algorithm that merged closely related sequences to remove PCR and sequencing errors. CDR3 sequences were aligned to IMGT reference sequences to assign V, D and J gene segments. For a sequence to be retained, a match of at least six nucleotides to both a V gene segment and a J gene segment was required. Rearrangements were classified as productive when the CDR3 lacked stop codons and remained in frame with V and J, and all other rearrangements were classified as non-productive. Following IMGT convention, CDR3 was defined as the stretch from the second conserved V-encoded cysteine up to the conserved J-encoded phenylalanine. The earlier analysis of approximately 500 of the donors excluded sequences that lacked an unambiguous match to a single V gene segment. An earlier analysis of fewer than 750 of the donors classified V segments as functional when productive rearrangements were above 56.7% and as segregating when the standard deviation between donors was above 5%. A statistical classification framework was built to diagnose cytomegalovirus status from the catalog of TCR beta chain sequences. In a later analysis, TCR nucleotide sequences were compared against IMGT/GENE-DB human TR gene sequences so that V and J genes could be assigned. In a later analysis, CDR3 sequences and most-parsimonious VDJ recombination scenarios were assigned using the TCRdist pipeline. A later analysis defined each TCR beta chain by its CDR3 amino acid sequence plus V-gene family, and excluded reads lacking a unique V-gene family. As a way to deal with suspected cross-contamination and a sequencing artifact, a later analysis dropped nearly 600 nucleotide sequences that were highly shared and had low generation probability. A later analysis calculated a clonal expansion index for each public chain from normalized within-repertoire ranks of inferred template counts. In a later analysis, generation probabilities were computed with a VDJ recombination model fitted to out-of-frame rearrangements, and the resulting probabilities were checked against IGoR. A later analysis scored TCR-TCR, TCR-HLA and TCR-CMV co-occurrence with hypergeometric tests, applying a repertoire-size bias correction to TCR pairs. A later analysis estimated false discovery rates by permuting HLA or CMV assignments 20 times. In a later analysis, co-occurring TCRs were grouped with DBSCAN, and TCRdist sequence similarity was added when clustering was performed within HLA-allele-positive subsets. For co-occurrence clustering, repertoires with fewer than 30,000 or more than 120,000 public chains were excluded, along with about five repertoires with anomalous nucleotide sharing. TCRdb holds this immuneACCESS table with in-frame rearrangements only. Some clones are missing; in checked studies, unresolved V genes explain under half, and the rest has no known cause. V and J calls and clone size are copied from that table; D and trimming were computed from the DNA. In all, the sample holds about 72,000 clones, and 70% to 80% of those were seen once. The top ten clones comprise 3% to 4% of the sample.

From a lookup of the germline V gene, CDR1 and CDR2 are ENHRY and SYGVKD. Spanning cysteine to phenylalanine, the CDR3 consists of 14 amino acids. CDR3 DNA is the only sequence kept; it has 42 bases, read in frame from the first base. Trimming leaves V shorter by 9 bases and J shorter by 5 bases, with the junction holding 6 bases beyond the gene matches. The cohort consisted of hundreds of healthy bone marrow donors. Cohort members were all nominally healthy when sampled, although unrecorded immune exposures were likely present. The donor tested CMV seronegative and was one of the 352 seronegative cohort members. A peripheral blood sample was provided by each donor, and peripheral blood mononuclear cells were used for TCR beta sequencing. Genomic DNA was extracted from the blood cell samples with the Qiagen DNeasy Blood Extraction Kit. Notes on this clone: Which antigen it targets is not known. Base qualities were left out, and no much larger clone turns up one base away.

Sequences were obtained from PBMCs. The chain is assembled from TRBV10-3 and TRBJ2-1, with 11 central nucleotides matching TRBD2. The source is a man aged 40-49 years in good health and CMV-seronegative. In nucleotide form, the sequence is TGTGCCATAGCCGGGACTAGCGGCAACAATGAGCAGTTCTTC. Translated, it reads CAIAGTSGNNEQFF.